Sequencing of this TCR beta chain was carried out in a study of CD8+ T cells in alopecia areata. Overall study findings and caveats: It was lesional scalp, especially alopecia totalis/universalis, that showed higher clonality than normal scalp.

cDNA serving as the sequencing template came from extracted, reverse transcribed RNA. Only in-frame clones appear in the TCRdb table, and some are missing; sequencing was by immunoSEQ multiplex PCR. The table records 65,000 to 100,000 clones, just over 50% of them present only once. As part of sample collection, lesional scalp punch biopsies and peripheral blood were taken from alopecia areata patients. V lost 2 bases to trimming and J lost 10 bases; unmatched junction nucleotides: 10. Germline lookup yields CDR1 LGHNA and CDR2 YSLEER. This CDR3 spans 15 amino acids. About this clone: Its antigen is as yet unknown.

The material sequenced was NKG2D-high CD8+ T cells sorted from blood. The sequence derives from a human donor with alopecia areata. J is TRBJ2-1 and V is TRBV4-3; 8 bases are shared with TRBD1. CDR3 nucleotides: TGCGCCAGCAGCCAACAGGGGGCAGGGAGGAGCGAGCAGTTCTTC. Its protein product is CASSQQGAGRSEQFF.